This T cell receptor (beta chain) was identified in a study of regulatory T cells in long-lasting Graves disease. Regarding the study as a whole: Study was limited to peripheral blood, excluding thyroid tissue. The study found persistent patients shared more public clonotypes (over 2,500) than new patients (over 900).

In its sample, this clonotype was seen once. The antigen is not known. One junction end disagrees with the germline gene, perhaps due to a read error. Arm-PCR of CDR3 regions and iRepertoire HTBI primers were used to build TCR beta libraries. MiXCR was run by TCRdb on the multiplex PCR reads, yielding one entry per CDR3 protein. This table holds about 500,000 distinct CDR3 sequences, about 16% found once. Germline V gene lookup returns CDR1 DFQATT and CDR2 SNEGSKA (reference sequence). There are 14 residues in the CDR3. Time point reported: newly diagnosed GD, antithyroid drugs for less than 3 months. PBMCs were the source of the RNA used for TCR sequencing. From an endocrinology department in Xi'an, China, came the patients. In addition, the sample was reused for a study of T cells in Graves' hyperthyroidism and ophthalmopathy. That study adds: Initially, a first-round RT-PCR of the TCR CDR3 employed the HTBI primer set.

This sample comprised peripheral blood mononuclear cells (PBMCs), obtained at new diagnosis, from a patient treated with antithyroid drugs. The chain joins TRBV20-1 to TRBJ2-2, with 12 bases matching TRBD2. This sequence originates from a man in his forties or fifties with Graves disease. The CDR3 DNA reads TGCAGCGCGACTAGCGGGAGAGGTGGCGGGGAGCTGTCTTTT. Amino acid sequence: CSATSGRGGGELSF.